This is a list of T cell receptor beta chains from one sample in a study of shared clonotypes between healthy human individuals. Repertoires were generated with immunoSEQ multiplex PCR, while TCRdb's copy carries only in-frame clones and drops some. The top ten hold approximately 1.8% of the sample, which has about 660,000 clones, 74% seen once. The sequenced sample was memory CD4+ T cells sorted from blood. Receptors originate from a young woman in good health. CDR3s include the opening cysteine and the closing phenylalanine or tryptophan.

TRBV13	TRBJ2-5	CASSFRDYQETQYF
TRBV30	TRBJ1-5	CAWSPDRGNQPQHF
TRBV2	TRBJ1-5	CASTRDSEGPQHF
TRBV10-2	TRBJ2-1	CASSEGGESYNEQFF
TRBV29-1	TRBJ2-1	CSVEGGLAEGNEQFF
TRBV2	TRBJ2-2	CASRLTGSGSPGELFF
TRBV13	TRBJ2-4	CASSFGLAGSPNIQYF
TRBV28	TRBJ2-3	CASSFRSVTTDTQYF
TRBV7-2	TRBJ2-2	CASSLDLRNTGELFF
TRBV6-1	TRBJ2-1	CASTGVNNYNEQFF
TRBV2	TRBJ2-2	CASSETNTGELFF
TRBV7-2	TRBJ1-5	CASRTDSLSNNQPQHF
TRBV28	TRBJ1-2	CASSLAQGGLRGYTF
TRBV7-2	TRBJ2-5	CASSRTSGHQETQYF
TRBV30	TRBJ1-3	CAWSVGISGNTIYF
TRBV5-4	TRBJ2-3	CASSLQLARDTQYF
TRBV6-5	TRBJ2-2	CASRAGVTGELFF
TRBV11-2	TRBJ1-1	CASSFTGDSAQRAFF
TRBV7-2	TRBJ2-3	CASSLVALVNTDTQYF
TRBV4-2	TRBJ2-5	CASSQAVDYKETQYF
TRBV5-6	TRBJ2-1	CASSSRWVFNEQFF
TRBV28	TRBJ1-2	CAIGQGAYGYTF
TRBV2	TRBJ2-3	CASSPLRTDTQYF
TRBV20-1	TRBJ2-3	CSAAWIDTQYF
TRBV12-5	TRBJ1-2	CASGLPAPSIFYGYTF
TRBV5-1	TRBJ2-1	CASSLVSDNEQFF
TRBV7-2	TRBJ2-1	CASSLGSGRSNEQFF
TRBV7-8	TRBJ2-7	CASNPGQGADEQYF
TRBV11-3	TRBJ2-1	CASSLGGTDQYNEQFF
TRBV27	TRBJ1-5	CASSSNPALNQPQHF
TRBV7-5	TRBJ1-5	CVRSPNRAQQPQHF
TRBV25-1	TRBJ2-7	CASTGPGHNSYEQYF
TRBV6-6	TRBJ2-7	CASRPGTGYEQYF
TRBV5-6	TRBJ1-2	CASSLRVGYTF
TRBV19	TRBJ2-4	CATKERDPGYIQYF
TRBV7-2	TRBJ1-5	CASSPGQGLNQPQHF
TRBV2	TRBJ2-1	CASRGTSGRNNEQFF
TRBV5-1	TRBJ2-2	CASSLSLGAGTGELFF
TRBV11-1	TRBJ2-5	CASSLRDLQETQYF
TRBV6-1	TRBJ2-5	CASSDPQGYQETQYF
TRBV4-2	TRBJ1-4	CASSQVFSQGLGEKLFF
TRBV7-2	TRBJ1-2	CASSFGGTGTNYGYTF
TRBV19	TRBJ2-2	CASSYSATNTGELFF
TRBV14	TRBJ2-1	CASSSGRPPGNEQFF
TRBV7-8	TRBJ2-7	CASSFLFHEQYF
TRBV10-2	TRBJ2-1	CASSESGGRAQFF
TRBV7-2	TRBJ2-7	CASSLEREGYEQYF
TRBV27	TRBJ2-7	CASSLKGQGRSYEQYF
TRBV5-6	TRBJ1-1	CASSLWTVKVTEAFF
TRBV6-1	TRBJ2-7	CASSERFIYEQYF
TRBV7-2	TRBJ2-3	CASSSYRGTDTQYF
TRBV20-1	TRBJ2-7	CSARTSYEQYF
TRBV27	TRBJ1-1	CASSLIRNTEAFF
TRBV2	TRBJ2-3	CASKSGSGTDTQYF
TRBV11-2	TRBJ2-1	CASSLGRWRSGQFF
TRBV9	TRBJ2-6	CASSVTANVLTF
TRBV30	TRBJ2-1	CACLLVGRGSYNEQFF
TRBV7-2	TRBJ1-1	CASSSEMYTEAFF
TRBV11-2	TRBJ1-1	CASSLAILSHEAFF